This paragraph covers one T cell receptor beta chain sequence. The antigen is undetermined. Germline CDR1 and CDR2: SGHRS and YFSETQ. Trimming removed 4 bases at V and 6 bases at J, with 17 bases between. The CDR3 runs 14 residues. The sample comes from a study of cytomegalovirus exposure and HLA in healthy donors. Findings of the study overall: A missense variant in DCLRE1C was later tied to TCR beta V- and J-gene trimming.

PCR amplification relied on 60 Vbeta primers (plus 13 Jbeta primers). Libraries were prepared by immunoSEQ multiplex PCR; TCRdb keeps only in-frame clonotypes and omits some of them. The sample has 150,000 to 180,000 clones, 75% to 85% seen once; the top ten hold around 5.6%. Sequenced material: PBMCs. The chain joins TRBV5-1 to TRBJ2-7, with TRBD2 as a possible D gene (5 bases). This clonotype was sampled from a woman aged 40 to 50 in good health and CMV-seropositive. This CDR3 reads CASSPGSGMIEQYF. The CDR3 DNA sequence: TGCGCCAGCAGCCCCGGGTCGGGAATGATCGAGCAGTACTTC. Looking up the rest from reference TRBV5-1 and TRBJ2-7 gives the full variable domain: KAGVTQTPRYLIKTRGQQVTLSCSPISGHRSVSWYQQTPGQGLQFLFEYFSETQRNKGNFPGRFSGRQFSNSRSEMNVSTLELGDSALYLCASSPGSGMIEQYFGPGTRLTVT.